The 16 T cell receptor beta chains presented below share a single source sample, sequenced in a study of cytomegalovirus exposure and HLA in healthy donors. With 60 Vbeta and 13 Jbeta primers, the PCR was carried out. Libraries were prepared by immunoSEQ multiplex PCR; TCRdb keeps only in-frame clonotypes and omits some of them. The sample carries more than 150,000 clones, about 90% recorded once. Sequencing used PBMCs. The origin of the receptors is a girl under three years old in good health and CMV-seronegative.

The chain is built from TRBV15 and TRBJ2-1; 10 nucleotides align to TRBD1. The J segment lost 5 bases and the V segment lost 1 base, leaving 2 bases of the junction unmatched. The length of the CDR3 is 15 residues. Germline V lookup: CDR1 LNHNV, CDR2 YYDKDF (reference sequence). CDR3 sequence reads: CATSRVGTGDNEQFF. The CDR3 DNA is TGTGCCACCAGCAGAGTGGGGACAGGGGACAATGAGCAGTTCTTC.

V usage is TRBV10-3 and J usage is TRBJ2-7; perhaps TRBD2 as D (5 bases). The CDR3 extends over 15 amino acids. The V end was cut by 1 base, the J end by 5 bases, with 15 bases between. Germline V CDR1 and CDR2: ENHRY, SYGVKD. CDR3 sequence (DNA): TGTGCCATCAGTGAGTTCGTTCTAGCTGCCGACGAGCAGTACTTC. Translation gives CAISEFVLAADEQYF.

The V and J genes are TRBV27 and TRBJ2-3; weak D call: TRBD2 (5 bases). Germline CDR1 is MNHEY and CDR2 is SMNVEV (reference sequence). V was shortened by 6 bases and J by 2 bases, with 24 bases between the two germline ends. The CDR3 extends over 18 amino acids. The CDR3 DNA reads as TGTGCCAGCAGCCACTTCGGTATGGCGGGTACATTCACAGATACGCAGTATTTT. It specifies CASSHFGMAGTFTDTQYF.

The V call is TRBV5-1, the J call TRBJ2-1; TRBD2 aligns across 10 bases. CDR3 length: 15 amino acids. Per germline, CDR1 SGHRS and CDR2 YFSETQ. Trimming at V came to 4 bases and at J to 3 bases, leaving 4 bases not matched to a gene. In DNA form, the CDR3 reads TGCGCCAGCAGCACGCTAGCGGGGGACTACAATGAGCAGTTCTTC. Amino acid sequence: CASSTLAGDYNEQFF.

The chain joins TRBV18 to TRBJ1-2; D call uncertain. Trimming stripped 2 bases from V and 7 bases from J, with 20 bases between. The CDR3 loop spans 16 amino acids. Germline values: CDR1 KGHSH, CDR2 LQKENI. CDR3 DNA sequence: TGTGCCAGCTCACCAAGTCTACCTAGAGTTACCCCTGGCTACACCTTC. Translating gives CASSPSLPRVTPGYTF.

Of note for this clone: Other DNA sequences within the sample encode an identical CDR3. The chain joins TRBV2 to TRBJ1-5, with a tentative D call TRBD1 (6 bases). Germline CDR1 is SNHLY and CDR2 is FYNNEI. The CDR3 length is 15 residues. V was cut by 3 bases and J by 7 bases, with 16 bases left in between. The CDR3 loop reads CASSEGGAMWQPQHF. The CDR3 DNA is TGTGCCAGCAGTGAGGGGGGGGCAATGTGGCAGCCCCAGCATTTT. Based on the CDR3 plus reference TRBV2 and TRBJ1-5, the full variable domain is EPEVTQTPSHQVTQMGQEVILRCVPISNHLYFYWYRQILGQKVEFLVSFYNNEISEKSEIFDDQFSVERPDGSNFTLKIRSTKLEDSAMYFCASSEGGAMWQPQHFGDGTRLSIL.

CDR3 residues: CSVVLGTKNIQYF. CDR3 coding DNA: TGCAGCGTTGTCCTGGGCACCAAAAACATTCAGTACTTC. The gene calls are TRBV29-1 and TRBJ2-4, with D hard to call. The CDR3 spans 13 residues. Germline-derived CDR1 and CDR2 are SQVTM and ANQGSEA. Trimming took 4 bases from V and 2 from J, leaving 9 bases between them.

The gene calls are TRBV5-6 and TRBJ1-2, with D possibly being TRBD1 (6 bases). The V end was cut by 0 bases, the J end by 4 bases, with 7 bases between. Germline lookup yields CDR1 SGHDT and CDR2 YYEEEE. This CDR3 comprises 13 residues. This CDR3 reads CASSLVRGYGYTF. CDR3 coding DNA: TGTGCCAGCAGCTTGGTCAGGGGCTATGGCTACACCTTC.

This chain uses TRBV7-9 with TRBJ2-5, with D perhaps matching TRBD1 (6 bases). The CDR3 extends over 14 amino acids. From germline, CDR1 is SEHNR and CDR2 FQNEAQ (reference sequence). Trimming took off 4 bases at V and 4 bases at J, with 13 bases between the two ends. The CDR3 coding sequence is TGTGCCAGCAGCTCACTCATCAGGGGAGAGACCCAGTACTTC. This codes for CASSSLIRGETQYF. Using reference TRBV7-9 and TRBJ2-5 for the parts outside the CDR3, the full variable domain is DTGVSQNPRHKITKRGQNVTFRCDPISEHNRLYWYRQTLGQGPEFLTYFQNEAQLEKSRLLSDRFSAERPKGSFSTLEIQRTEQGDSAMYLCASSSLIRGETQYFGPGTRLLVL.

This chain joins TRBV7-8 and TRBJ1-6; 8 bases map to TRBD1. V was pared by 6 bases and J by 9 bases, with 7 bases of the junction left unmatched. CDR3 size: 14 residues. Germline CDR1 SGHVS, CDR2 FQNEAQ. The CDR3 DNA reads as TGTGCCAGCAGATTTGGACAGGGCGCTTCACCCCTCCACTTT. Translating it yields CASRFGQGASPLHF.

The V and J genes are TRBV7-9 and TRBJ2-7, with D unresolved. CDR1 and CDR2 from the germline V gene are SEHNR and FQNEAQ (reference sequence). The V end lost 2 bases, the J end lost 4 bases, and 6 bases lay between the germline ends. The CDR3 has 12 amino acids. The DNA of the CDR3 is TGTGCCAGCAGCTTATTCAGTTACGAGCAGTACTTC. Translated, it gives CASSLFSYEQYF.

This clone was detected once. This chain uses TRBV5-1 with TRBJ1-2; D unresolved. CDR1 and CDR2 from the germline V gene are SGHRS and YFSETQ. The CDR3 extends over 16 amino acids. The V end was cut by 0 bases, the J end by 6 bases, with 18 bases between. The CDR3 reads CASSLASRGTSDGYTF. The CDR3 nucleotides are TGCGCCAGCAGCTTGGCTTCGCGGGGAACATCTGATGGCTACACCTTC.

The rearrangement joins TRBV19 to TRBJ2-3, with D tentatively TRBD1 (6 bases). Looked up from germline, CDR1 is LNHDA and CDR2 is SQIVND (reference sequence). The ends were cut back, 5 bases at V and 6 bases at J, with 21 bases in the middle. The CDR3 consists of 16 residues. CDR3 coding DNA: TGTGCCAGTAGTCCTCAACGAGGGCAGGGGTTGGATACGCAGTATTTT. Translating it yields CASSPQRGQGLDTQYF.

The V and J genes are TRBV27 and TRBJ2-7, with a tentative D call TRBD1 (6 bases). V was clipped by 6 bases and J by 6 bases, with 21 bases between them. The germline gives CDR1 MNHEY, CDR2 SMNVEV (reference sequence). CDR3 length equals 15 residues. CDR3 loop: CASRRDNRASAEQYF. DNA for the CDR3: TGTGCCAGCAGACGAGATAACAGGGCCTCCGCCGAGCAGTACTTC.

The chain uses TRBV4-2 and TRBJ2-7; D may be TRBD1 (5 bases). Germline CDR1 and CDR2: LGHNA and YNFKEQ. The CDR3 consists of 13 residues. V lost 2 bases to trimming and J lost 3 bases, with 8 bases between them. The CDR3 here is CASSQLDSYEQYF. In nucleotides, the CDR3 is TGTGCCAGCAGCCAATTAGACAGCTACGAGCAGTACTTC.

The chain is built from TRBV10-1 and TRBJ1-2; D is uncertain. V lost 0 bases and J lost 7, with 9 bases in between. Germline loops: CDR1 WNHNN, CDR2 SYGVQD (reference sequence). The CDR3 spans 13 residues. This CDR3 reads CASSESISGGYTF. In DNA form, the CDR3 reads TGCGCCAGCAGTGAGTCGATATCGGGTGGCTACACCTTC.